These 26 T cell receptor beta chains were all obtained from the same sample, sequenced in a study of cytomegalovirus exposure and HLA in healthy donors. The primer mix had 60 Vbeta and 13 Jbeta primers. Assay: immunoSEQ multiplex PCR; the TCRdb copy retains only in-frame clones and omits some. Seen here are about 140,000 clones, 80% observed once, and the top ten hold around 4.4%. Source material: PBMCs. The receptors originated from a man in his forties or fifties in good health and CMV-seronegative.

This chain joins TRBV5-6 and TRBJ1-1; weak D call: TRBD1 (6 bases). Trimming removed 2 bases at V and 1 base at J, with 9 bases between. CDR3 size: 14 residues. Germline lookup yields CDR1 SGHDT and CDR2 YYEEEE. CDR3 bases: TGTGCCAGCAGCTTCTTACAGGGGAACACTGAAGCTTTCTTT. It specifies CASSFLQGNTEAFF.

V gene TRBV5-1 combines with J gene TRBJ2-6; no clear D. The length of the CDR3 is 16 residues. Germline loops: CDR1 SGHRS, CDR2 YFSETQ. V lost 0 bases, J lost 0 bases, and 7 bases lay in between. The CDR3 DNA reads as TGCGCCAGCAGCTTGGCCAGTTTCTCTGGGGCCAACGTCCTGACTTTC. Protein sequence: CASSLASFSGANVLTF.

This chain links TRBV5-1 with TRBJ2-3, with 8 bases identical to TRBD2. V was clipped by 3 bases and J by 1 base; unmatched bases: 7. The length of the CDR3 is 16 residues. Per germline, CDR1 SGHRS and CDR2 YFSETQ. The CDR3 loop is CASSSLAGMGTDTQYF. CDR3 bases: TGCGCCAGCAGCTCGTTAGCGGGGATGGGCACAGATACGCAGTATTTT.

The rearrangement joins TRBV2 to TRBJ1-2; perhaps TRBD1 as D (5 bases). V gave up 4 bases and J gave up 0 bases, with 12 bases separating them. The germline V gene has CDR1 SNHLY and CDR2 FYNNEI. The CDR3 contains 15 residues. The DNA for the CDR3 is TGTGCCAGCAGTGTTCTTCAGGGCTCTAACTATGGCTACACCTTC. This translates into CASSVLQGSNYGYTF.

The chain recombines TRBV6-1 with TRBJ2-5; tentatively, D is TRBD1 (6 bases). The DNA end favors TRBJ2-7, so the J call may be wrong. CDR1 is MNHNS and CDR2 is SASEGT in the germline V gene. CDR3 length equals 15 residues. CDR3 in DNA: TGTGCCAGCAGTGAACTGTCCAGGGGACCCTACGAGCAGTACTTC. Protein: CASSELSRGPYEQYF.

This clone was counted only a few times. The chain recombines TRBV6-1 with TRBJ2-4; 8 bases are shared with TRBD1. The CDR3 has 15 residues. Germline V lookup: CDR1 MNHNS, CDR2 SASEGT. V was pared by 6 bases and J by 0 bases, with 4 bases of the junction left unmatched. The CDR3 nucleotides read TGTGCCAGCAGGCAGGGGGCTGTAGCCAAAAACATTCAGTACTTC. Translating it yields CASRQGAVAKNIQYF.

The J gene is TRBJ1-2, the V gene TRBV6-6; perhaps TRBD1 as D (5 bases). Trimming pared 5 bases from V and 0 bases from J, leaving 13 bases between. The CDR3 has 15 amino acids. Germline-derived CDR1 and CDR2 are MNHNY and SVGAGI (reference sequence). CDR3: CASSTGGTANYGYTF. The CDR3 DNA reads TGTGCCAGCAGTACTGGAGGGACTGCTAACTATGGCTACACCTTC.

This rearrangement joins TRBV7-8 to TRBJ1-2, with 10 bases that match TRBD1. The CDR3 contains 15 residues. V shed 1 base and J 11 bases; nucleotides not matched to a gene: 10. The germline V gene encodes CDR1 SGHVS and CDR2 FQNEAQ. The CDR3 here is CASSLGARQGARYTF. As DNA, the CDR3 is TGTGCCAGCAGCTTAGGGGCGAGACAGGGGGCCAGATACACCTTC. Drawing the rest from reference TRBV7-8 and TRBJ1-2, the complete variable domain is GAGVSQSPRYKVAKRGQDVALRCDPISGHVSLFWYQQALGQGPEFLTYFQNEAQLDKSGLPSDRFFAERPEGSVSTLKIQRTQQEDSAVYLCASSLGARQGARYTFGSGTRLTVV.

The table lists this clone with a few counts. The chain links TRBV7-9 to TRBJ2-5, with 11 bases lining up with TRBD1. The J call may be faulty, since TRBJ2-7 better matches the DNA end. The CDR3 length is 15 residues. Germline V gene lookup returns CDR1 SEHNR and CDR2 FQNEAQ (reference sequence). CDR3 sequence: CASSSPGQGDHEQYF. CDR3 coding DNA: TGTGCCAGCAGCTCCCCGGGACAGGGGGACCACGAGCAGTACTTC.

The sample holds a few counts of this clone. V gene TRBV4-3 combines with J gene TRBJ1-1; perhaps TRBD1 as D (6 bases). The CDR3 consists of 13 residues. The germline CDR1 and CDR2 sequences are LGHNA and YSLEER. V lost 2 bases and J lost 5, with 9 bases in between. DNA of the CDR3: TGCGCCAGCAGCCAACCCGGACAGACTGAAGCTTTCTTT. Residues: CASSQPGQTEAFF.

This chain links TRBV9 with TRBJ1-1, with D hard to call. V lost 2 bases and J 2 bases, leaving 10 bases between the germline ends. CDR3 length: 14 amino acids. Germline V gene data show CDR1 as SGDLS and CDR2 as YYNGEE. The CDR3 here is CASSVRETNTEAFF. In DNA, the CDR3 is TGTGCCAGCAGCGTCCGCGAGACTAACACTGAAGCTTTCTTT.

CDR3 region: CASSLVTGGINTEAFF. As DNA, the CDR3 is TGTGCCAGCAGCTTGGTAACAGGGGGGATAAACACTGAAGCTTTCTTT. The chain uses TRBV7-9 and TRBJ1-1; 8 bases agree with TRBD1. V gave up 3 bases and J gave up 2 bases; unmatched junction bases: 8. Per germline, CDR1 SEHNR and CDR2 FQNEAQ (reference sequence). The CDR3 has 16 amino acids. Looking up the rest from reference TRBV7-9 and TRBJ1-1 gives the full variable domain: DTGVSQNPRHKITKRGQNVTFRCDPISEHNRLYWYRQTLGQGPEFLTYFQNEAQLEKSRLLSDRFSAERPKGSFSTLEIQRTEQGDSAMYLCASSLVTGGINTEAFFGQGTRLTVV.

DNA for the CDR3: TGTGCCGGGAGAGAAGATGCCAGTCCCACCTACAATGAGCAGTTCTTC. As protein: CAGREDASPTYNEQFF. This chain uses TRBV5-4 with TRBJ2-1; possible D gene TRBD2, 5 bases. Germline CDR1 and CDR2: SGHNT and YYREEE (reference sequence). With 10 bases removed from V and 2 bases from J, the gap between germline ends came to 22 bases. CDR3 length equals 16 residues.

The V gene is TRBV30, the J gene TRBJ1-3, with 10 nucleotides matching TRBD1. This CDR3 comprises 17 residues. Trimming took 0 bases from V and 4 from J; bases not matched to a gene: 9. Looked up from germline, CDR1 is GTSNPN and CDR2 is SVGIG (reference sequence). The CDR3 coding sequence is TGTGCCTGGAGTGTAGGGAGAACGGGACAGGGGGGAAACACCATATATTTT. Its protein product is CAWSVGRTGQGGNTIYF.

V and J are TRBV2 and TRBJ2-5; D may be TRBD2 (6 bases). The J call may not be correct, given that the DNA end is closer to TRBJ2-7. The germline V gene encodes CDR1 SNHLY and CDR2 FYNNEI. This CDR3 comprises 14 residues. As DNA, the CDR3 is TGTGCCAGCAGTCCGCGGGAACAGAGGGACGAGCAGTACTTC. This codes for CASSPREQRDEQYF.

V and J are TRBV6-6 and TRBJ1-4, with 7 bases fitting TRBD1. Germline loops: CDR1 MNHNY, CDR2 SVGAGI (reference sequence). CDR3 length: 15 amino acids. V shed 5 bases, J shed 8 bases, and the junction held 11 bases outside the gene matches. CDR3 sequence: CASSRPQGGGEKLFF. The CDR3 DNA is TGTGCCAGCAGTCGCCCTCAGGGGGGCGGAGAAAAACTGTTTTTT.

This clone was counted a few times. The CDR3 here is CASSHGHTNDNEKLFF. In DNA form, the CDR3 reads TGCGCCAGCAGCCACGGACACACCAACGATAATGAAAAACTGTTTTTT. This chain links TRBV5-1 with TRBJ1-4; possible D gene TRBD1, 5 bases. The V gene's germline CDR1 is SGHRS and CDR2 YFSETQ. V was pared by 4 bases and J by 4 bases, with 17 bases between. The CDR3 totals 16 residues.

The J gene is TRBJ1-5, the V gene TRBV6-1; D is perhaps TRBD1 (5 bases). Trimming removed 3 bases from V and 0 bases from J, with 12 bases in between. CDR1 MNHNS and CDR2 SASEGT come from the germline V gene. The length of the CDR3 is 16 residues. Here the CDR3 reads CASSDGARSSNQPQHF. CDR3 DNA sequence: TGTGCCAGCAGTGATGGGGCGAGGAGTAGCAATCAGCCCCAGCATTTT.

The chain is built from TRBV28 and TRBJ2-7; perhaps TRBD1 as D (5 bases). Germline CDR1 and CDR2: MDHEN and SYDVKM. Trimming stripped 3 bases from V and 2 bases from J, with 11 bases between. This CDR3 is built from 14 residues. The CDR3 DNA reads as TGTGCCAGCAGTTTCCCGCAGGGAACCTACGAGCAGTACTTC. It encodes CASSFPQGTYEQYF.

The V call is TRBV6-5, the J call TRBJ1-6, with 8 bases lining up with TRBD1. The CDR3 spans 14 residues. Trimming cost V 6 bases and J 7 bases; bases outside gene matches: 5. Per germline, CDR1 MNHEY and CDR2 SVGAGI. The CDR3 protein is CASREDRGNSPLHF. The CDR3 bases are TGTGCCAGCAGAGAAGACAGGGGCAATTCACCCCTCCACTTT.

The chain joins TRBV10-2 to TRBJ2-7; D is uncertain. Trimming took off 3 bases at V and 4 bases at J, with 4 bases between the two ends. Germline V gene data show CDR1 as WSHSY and CDR2 as SAAADI. The CDR3 covers 11 residues. For the CDR3, the DNA is TGCGCCAGCAGTGATGCGTACGAGCAGTACTTC. As protein: CASSDAYEQYF.

Comment on this clone: Distinct nucleotide sequences in the sample also encode this CDR3. The chain joins TRBV29-1 to TRBJ2-7; 7 bases match TRBD1. Germline CDR1 SQVTM, CDR2 ANQGSEA. With 6 bases clipped from V and 4 bases from J, the junction kept 6 bases outside the gene matches. The CDR3 extends over 12 amino acids. In DNA, the CDR3 is TGCAGCGTCCGACAGGGAACGTACGAGCAGTACTTC. Translation: CSVRQGTYEQYF.

The V and J genes are TRBV2 and TRBJ1-2; the D is unclear. CDR1 and CDR2 (germline): SNHLY, FYNNEI. V lost 4 bases, J lost 4 bases, and 16 bases lay in between. CDR3 length: 15 amino acids. CDR3 protein: CASSAREGFIYGYTF. As DNA, the CDR3 is TGTGCCAGCAGTGCTAGAGAGGGATTTATCTATGGCTACACCTTC.

This clone was detected a few times. The chain couples TRBV10-3 to TRBJ1-1; D may be TRBD1 (6 bases). CDR1 is ENHRY and CDR2 is SYGVKD in the germline V gene. CDR3 length: 15 amino acids. The V and J ends lost 4 bases and 1 base respectively, with 13 bases between them. Here the CDR3 DNA reads TGTGCCATCAGTGTATTGGGGGGGCAGAACACTGAAGCTTTCTTT. Its translation is CAISVLGGQNTEAFF.

The chain carries TRBV19 and TRBJ1-5; no clear D. Per germline, CDR1 LNHDA and CDR2 SQIVND (reference sequence). The CDR3 has 14 amino acids. Between the trimmed V and J ends, which lost 7 bases and 2 bases, there was a span of 12 bases. The CDR3 protein is CASTPVWRNQPQHF. The CDR3 region has the DNA TGTGCCAGTACCCCAGTATGGCGCAATCAGCCCCAGCATTTT.

The chain couples TRBV30 to TRBJ1-1; 7 nucleotides align to TRBD1. Germline-derived CDR1 and CDR2 are GTSNPN and SVGIG (reference sequence). V shed 7 bases, J shed 4 bases, and the junction held 9 bases outside the gene matches. This CDR3 spans 13 amino acids. CDR3 sequence reads: CASTDRRSTEAFF. The CDR3 DNA is TGTGCCTCCACGGACAGGCGGTCCACTGAAGCTTTCTTT.